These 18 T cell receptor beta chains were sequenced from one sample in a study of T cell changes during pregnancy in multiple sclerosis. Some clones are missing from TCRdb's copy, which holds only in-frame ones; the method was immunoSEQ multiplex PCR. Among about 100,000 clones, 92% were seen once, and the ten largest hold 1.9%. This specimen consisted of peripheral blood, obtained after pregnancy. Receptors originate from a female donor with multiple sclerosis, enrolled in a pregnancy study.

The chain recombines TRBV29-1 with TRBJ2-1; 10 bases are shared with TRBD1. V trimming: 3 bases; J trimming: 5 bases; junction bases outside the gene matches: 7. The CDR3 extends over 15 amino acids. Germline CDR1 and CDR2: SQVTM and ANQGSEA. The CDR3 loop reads CSVEGDRGLHNEQFF. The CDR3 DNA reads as TGCAGCGTTGAGGGGGACAGGGGCCTTCACAATGAGCAGTTCTTC.

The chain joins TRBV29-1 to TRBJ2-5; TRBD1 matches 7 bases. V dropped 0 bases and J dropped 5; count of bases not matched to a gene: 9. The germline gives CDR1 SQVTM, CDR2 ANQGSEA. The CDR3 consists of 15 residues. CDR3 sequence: CSVEDHRGGVETQYF. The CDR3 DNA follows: TGCAGCGTTGAAGATCACAGGGGTGGTGTGGAGACCCAGTACTTC.

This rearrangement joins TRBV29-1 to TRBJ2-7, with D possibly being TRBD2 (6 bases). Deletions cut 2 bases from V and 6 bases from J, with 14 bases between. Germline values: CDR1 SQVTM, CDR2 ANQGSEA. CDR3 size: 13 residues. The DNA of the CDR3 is TGCAGCGTTGAAACCGGGGGTCTCGGCGAGCAGTACTTC. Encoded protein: CSVETGGLGEQYF.

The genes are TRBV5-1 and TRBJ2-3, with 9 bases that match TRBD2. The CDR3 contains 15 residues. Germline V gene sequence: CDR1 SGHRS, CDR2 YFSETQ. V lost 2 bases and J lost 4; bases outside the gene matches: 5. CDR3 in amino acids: CASSLSRGGPDTQYF. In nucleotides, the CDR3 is TGCGCCAGCAGCTTATCGCGGGGGGGCCCAGATACGCAGTATTTT.

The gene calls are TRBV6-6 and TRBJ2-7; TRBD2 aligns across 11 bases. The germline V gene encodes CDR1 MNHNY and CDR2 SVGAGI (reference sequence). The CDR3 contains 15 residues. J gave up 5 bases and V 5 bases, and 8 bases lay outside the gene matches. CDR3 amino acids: CASSPSSGRAHEQYF. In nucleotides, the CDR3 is TGTGCCAGCAGTCCGAGTAGCGGGAGGGCCCACGAGCAGTACTTC.

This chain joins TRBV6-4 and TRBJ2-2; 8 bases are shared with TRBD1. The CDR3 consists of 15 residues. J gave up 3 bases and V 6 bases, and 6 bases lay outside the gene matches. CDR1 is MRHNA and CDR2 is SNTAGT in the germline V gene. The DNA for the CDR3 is TGTGCCAGCAGAGACGGGACAGGCGACACCGGGGAGCTGTTTTTT. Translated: CASRDGTGDTGELFF.

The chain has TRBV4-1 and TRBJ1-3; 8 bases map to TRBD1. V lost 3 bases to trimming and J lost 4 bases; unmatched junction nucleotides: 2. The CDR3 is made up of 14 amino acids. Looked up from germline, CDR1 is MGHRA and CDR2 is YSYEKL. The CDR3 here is CASSQTGAGNTIYF. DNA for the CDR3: TGCGCCAGCAGCCAGACAGGGGCCGGAAACACCATATATTTT.

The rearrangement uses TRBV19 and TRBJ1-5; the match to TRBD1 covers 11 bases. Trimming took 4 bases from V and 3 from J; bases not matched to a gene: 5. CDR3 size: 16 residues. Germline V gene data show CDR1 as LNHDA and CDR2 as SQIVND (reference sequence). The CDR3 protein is CASSTLDRGPNQPQHF. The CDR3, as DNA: TGTGCCAGTAGTACCCTGGACAGGGGGCCCAATCAGCCCCAGCATTTT.

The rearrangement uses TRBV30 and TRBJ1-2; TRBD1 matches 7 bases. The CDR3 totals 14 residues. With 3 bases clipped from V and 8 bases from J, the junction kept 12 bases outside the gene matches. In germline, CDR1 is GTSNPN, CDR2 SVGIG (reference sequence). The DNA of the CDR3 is TGTGCCTGGAGCCAGAGACAGGGTAATAGCGGCTACACCTTC. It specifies CAWSQRQGNSGYTF.

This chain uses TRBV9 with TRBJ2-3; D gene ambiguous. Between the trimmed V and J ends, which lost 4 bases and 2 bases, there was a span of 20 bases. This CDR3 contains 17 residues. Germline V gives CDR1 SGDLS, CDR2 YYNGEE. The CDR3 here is CASSTRLQFPNTDTQYF. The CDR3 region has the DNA TGTGCCAGCAGCACCCGCTTACAGTTCCCGAACACAGATACGCAGTATTTT.

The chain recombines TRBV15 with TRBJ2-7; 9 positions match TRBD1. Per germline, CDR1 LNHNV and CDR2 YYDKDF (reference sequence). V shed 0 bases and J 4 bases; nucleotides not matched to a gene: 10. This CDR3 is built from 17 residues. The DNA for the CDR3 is TGTGCCACCAGCAGAGATTTAAGGGGACAGGGTAAATACGAGCAGTACTTC. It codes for CATSRDLRGQGKYEQYF.

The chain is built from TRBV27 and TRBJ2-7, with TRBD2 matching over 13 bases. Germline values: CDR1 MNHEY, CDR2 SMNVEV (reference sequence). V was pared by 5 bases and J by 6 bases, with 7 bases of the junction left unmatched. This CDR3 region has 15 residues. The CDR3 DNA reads TGTGCCAGCAGTCCCCCGGGACTAGCGGGGTTCGAGCAGTACTTC. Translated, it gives CASSPPGLAGFEQYF.

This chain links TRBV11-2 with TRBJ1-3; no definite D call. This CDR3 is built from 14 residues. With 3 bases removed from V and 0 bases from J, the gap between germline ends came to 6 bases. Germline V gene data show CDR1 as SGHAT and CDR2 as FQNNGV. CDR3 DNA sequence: TGTGCCAGCAGCTTGTCGAGCTCTGGAAACACCATATATTTT. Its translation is CASSLSSSGNTIYF.

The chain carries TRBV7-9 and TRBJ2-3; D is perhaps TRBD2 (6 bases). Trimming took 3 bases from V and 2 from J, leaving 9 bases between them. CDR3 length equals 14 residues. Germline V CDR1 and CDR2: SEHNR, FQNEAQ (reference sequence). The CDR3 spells CASSFEDYTDTQYF. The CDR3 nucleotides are TGTGCCAGCAGCTTCGAGGACTACACAGATACGCAGTATTTT.

The CDR3 DNA reads TGTGCCAGCAGGGACCGGGACAACTACGAGCAGTACTTC. This sequence encodes CASRDRDNYEQYF. The gene calls are TRBV7-9 and TRBJ2-7; D is perhaps TRBD1 (6 bases). Germline CDR1 SEHNR, CDR2 FQNEAQ (reference sequence). V dropped 6 bases and J dropped 3 bases, with 12 bases sitting between them. This CDR3 region has 13 residues.

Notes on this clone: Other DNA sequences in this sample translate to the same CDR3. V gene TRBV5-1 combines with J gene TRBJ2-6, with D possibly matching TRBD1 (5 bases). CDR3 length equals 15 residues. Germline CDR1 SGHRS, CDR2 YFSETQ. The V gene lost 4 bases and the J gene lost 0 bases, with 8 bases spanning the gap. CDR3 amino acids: CASSRDSSGANVLTF. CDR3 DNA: TGCGCCAGCAGCCGTGACAGCTCTGGGGCCAACGTCCTGACTTTC.

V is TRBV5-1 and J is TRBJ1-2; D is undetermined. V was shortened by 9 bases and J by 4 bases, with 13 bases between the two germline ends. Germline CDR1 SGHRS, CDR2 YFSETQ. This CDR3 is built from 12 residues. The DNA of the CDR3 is TGCGCCACCAGACCGGAGGCCTATGGCTACACCTTC. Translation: CATRPEAYGYTF.

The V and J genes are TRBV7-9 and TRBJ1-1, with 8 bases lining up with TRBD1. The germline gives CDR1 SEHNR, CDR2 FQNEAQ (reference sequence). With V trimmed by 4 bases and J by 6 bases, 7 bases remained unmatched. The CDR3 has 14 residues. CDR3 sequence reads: CASSSTGVTAEAFF. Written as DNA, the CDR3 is TGTGCCAGCAGCTCGACAGGGGTGACGGCTGAAGCTTTCTTT. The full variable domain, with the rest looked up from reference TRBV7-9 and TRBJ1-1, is DTGVSQNPRHKITKRGQNVTFRCDPISEHNRLYWYRQTLGQGPEFLTYFQNEAQLEKSRLLSDRFSAERPKGSFSTLEIQRTEQGDSAMYLCASSSTGVTAEAFFGQGTRLTVV.